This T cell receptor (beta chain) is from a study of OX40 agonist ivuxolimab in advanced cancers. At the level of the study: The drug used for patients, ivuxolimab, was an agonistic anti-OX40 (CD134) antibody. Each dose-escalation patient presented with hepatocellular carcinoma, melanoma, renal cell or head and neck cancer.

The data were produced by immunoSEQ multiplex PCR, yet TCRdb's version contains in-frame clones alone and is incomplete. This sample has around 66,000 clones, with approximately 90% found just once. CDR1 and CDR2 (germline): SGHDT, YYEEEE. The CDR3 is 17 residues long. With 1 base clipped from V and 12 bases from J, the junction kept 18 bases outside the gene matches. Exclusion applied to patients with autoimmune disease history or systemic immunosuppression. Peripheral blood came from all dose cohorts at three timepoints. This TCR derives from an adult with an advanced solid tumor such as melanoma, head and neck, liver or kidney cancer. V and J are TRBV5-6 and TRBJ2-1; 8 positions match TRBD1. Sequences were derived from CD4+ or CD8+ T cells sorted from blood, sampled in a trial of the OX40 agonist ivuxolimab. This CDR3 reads CASSLRSGTGFRPGQFF. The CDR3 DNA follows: TGTGCCAGCAGCTTGAGGTCCGGGACAGGATTCAGACCGGGGCAGTTCTTC.